Detailed here is one T cell receptor beta chain. What it binds is unknown. The CDR3 is 14 amino acids. Deletions cut 3 bases from V and 0 bases from J, with 9 bases between. CDR1 GTSNPN and CDR2 SVGIG come from the germline V gene (reference sequence). This table comes from immunoSEQ multiplex PCR, and its TCRdb copy is limited to in-frame clones, with some not included. The sample includes roughly 1,800,000 clones, around 96% of them seen just once. As defined, naive CD8 cells were CD45RO-negative and positively selected for CCR7, with terminally differentiated effector memory CD45RA+ cells excluded. The entry originates in a study of shared clonotypes between healthy human individuals. Overall study context: The composition of the donors was a couple of women and a few men aged 18 to 49.

General study results and limits: Clonotype sharing levels among donors were expected to vary with sequencing depth. Between a few donors, naive CD4 clonotypes were shared at a level of approximately 5%.

The sequenced material came from naive CD8+ T cells sorted from blood. The chain recombines TRBV30 with TRBJ1-3; no definite D call. This receptor was taken from a man younger than 35 in good health. The CDR3 coding sequence is TGTGCCTGGAGCTCCGGGGACTCTGGAAACACCATATATTTT. It is translated as CAWSSGDSGNTIYF.